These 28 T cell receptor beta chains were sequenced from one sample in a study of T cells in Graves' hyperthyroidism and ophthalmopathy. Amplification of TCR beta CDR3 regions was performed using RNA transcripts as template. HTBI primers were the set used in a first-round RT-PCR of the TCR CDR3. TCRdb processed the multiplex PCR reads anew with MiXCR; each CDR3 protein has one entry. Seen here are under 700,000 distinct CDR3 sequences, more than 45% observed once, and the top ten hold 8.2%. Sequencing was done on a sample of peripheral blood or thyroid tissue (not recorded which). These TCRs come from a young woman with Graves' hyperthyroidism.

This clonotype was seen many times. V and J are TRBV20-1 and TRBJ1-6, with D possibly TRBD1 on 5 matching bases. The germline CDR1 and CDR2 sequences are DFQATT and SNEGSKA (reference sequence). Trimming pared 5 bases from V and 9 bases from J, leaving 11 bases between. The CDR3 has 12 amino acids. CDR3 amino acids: CSAGLRGSPLHF. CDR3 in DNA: TGCAGTGCTGGACTTAGGGGTTCACCCCTCCACTTT.

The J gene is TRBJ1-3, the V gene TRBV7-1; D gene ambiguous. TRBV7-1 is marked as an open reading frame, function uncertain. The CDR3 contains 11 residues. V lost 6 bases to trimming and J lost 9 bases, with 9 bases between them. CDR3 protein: CASSQPFTIYF. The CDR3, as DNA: TGTGCCAGCAGTCAGCCATTCACCATATATTTT.

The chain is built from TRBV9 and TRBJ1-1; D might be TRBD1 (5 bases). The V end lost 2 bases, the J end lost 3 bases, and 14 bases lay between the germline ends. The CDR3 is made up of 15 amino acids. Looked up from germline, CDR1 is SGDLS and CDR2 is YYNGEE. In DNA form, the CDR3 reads TGTGCCAGCAGCGTCGCTGGGACGTGGGACACTGAAGCTTTCTTT. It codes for CASSVAGTWDTEAFF.

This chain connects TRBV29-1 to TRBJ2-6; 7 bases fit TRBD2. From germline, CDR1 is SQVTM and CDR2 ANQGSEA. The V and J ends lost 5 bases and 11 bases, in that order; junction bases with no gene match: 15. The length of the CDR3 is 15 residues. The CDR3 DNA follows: TGCAGCGTTAGTGGTGGCGGGAGAGGTTCCTACGTCCTGACTTTC. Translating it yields CSVSGGGRGSYVLTF.

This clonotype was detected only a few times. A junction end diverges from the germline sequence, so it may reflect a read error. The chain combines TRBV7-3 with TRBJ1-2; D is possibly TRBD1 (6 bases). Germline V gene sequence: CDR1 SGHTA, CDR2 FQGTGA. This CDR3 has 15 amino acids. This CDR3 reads CASSLNPAYRDGYTF. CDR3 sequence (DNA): TGTGCCAGCAGTTTAAATCCCGCCTACAGGGACGGCTACACCTTC.

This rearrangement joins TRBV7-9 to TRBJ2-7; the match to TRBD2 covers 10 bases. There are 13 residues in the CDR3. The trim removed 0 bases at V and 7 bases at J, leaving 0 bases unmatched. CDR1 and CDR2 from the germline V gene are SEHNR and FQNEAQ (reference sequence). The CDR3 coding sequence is TGTGCCAGCAGCTTAGCGGGACTAGCGGAGCAGTACTTC. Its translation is CASSLAGLAEQYF.

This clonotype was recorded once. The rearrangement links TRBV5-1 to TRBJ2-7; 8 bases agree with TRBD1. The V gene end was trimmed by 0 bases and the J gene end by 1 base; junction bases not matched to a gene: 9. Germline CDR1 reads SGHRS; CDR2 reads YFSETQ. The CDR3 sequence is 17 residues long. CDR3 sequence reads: CASSLGRQGTSSYEQYF. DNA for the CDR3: TGCGCCAGCAGCTTGGGCCGACAGGGGACGTCTTCCTACGAGCAGTACTTC.

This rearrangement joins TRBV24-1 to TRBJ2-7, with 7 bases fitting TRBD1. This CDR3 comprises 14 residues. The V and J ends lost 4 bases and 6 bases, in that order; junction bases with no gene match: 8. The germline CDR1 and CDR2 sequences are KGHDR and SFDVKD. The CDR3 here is CATSDSLGGGEQYF. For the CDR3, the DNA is TGTGCCACCAGTGACTCCTTAGGGGGCGGCGAGCAGTACTTC.

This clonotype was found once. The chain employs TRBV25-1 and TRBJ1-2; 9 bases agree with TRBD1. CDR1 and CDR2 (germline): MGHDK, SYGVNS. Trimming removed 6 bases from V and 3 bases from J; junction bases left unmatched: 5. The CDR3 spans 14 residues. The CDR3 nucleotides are TGTGCCAGCAGGAGGACAGGGGACGACTATGGCTACACCTTC. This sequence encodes CASRRTGDDYGYTF.

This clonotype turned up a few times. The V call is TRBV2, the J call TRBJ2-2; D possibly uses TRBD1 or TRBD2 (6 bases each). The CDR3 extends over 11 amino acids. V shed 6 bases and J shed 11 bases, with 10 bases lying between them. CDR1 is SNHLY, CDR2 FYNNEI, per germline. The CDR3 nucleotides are TGTGCCAGCAGGGGGGGCGTAGAGCTGTTTTTT. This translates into CASRGGVELFF.

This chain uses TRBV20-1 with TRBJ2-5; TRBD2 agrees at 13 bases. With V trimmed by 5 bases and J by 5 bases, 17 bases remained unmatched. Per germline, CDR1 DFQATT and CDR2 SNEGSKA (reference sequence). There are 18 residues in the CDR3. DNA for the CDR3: TGCAGTGCTCGCTTCCCGACTCGACTAGCGGGAGGTTCGGAGACCCAGTACTTC. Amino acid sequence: CSARFPTRLAGGSETQYF.

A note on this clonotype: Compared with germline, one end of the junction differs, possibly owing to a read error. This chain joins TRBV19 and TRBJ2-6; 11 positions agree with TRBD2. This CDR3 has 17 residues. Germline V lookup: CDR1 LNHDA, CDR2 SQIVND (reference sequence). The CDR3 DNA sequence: TGTGCCAGCAGTACTAGCGGGAGTTTAAGTGGGGCCAACGTCCTGACTTTC. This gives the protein CASSTSGSLSGANVLTF. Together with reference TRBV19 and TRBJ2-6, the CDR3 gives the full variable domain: DGGITQSPKYLFRKEGQNVTLSCEQNLNHDAMYWYRQDPGQGLRLIYYSQIVNDFQKGDIAEGYSVSREKKESFPLTVTSAQKNPTAFYLCASSTSGSLSGANVLTFGAGSRLTVL.

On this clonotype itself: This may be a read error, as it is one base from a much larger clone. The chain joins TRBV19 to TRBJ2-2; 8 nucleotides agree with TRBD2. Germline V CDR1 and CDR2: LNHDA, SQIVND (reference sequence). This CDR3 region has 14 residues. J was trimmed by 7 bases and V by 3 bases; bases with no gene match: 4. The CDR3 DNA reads TGTGCCAGTAGTATGGGAACTAGCGGCGGGGAGCTGTTTTTT. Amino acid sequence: CASSMGTSGGELFF.

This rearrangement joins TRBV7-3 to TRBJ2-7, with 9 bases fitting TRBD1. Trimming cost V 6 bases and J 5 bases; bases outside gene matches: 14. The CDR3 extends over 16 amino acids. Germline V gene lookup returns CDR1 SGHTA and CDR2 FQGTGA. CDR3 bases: TGTGCCAGCAGTAAAAGTCGGGGACAGGGTGCGGACGAGCAGTACTTC. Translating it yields CASSKSRGQGADEQYF. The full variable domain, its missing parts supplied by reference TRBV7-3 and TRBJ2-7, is GAGVSQTPSNKVTEKGKYVELRCDPISGHTALYWYRQSLGQGPEFLIYFQGTGAADDSGLPNDRFFAVRPEGSVSTLKIQRTERGDSAVYLCASSKSRGQGADEQYFGPGTRLTVT.

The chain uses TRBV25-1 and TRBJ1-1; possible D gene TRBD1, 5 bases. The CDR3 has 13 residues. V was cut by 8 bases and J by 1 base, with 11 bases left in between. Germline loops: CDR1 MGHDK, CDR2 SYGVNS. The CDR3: CASFSQGNTEAFF. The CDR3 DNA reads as TGTGCCAGCTTTTCCCAGGGGAACACTGAAGCTTTCTTT.

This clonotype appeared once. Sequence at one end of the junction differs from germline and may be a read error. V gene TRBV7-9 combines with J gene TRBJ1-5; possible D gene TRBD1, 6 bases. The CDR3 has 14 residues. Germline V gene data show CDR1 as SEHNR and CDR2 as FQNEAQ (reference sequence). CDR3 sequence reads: CASSLAGHNQLQHF. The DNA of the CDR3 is TGTGCCAGCAGCTTAGCGGGACACAATCAGCTCCAGCATTTT.

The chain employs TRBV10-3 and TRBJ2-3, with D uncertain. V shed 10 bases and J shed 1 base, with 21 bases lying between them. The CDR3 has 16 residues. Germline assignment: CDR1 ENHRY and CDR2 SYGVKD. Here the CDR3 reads CATMGFGRKGTDTQYF. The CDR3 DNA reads TGTGCCACCATGGGATTTGGCCGTAAGGGCACAGATACGCAGTATTTT.

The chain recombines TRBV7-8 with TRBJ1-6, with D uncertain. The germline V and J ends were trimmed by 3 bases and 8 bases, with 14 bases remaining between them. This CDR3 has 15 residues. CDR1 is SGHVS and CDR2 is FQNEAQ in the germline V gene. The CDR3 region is CASSLSRRMDSPLHF. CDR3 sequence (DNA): TGTGCCAGCAGCTTGTCACGGAGAATGGATTCACCCCTCCACTTT. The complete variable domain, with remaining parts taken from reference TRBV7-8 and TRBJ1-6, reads GAGVSQSPRYKVAKRGQDVALRCDPISGHVSLFWYQQALGQGPEFLTYFQNEAQLDKSGLPSDRFFAERPEGSVSTLKIQRTQQEDSAVYLCASSLSRRMDSPLHFGNGTRLTVT.

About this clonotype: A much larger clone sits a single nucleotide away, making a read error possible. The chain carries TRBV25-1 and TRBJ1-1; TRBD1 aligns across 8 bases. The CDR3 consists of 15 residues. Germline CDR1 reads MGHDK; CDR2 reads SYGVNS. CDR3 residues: CARSEYGQGDTEAFF. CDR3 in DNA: TGTGCCCGCAGTGAATACGGACAGGGAGACACTGAAGCTTTCTTT.

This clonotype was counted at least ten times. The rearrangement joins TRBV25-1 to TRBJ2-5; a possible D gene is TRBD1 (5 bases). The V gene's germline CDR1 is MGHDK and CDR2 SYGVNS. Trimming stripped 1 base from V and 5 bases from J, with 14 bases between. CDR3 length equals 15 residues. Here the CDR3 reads CASSEFGLGVETQYF. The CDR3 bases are TGTGCCAGCAGTGAATTCGGTTTAGGGGTTGAGACCCAGTACTTC.

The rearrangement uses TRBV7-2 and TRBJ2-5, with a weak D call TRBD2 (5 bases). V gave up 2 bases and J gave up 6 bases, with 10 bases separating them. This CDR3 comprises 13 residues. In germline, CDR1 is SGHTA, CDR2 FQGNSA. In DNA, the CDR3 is TGTGCCAGCAGCTTAAGAGGGAAGAAGACCCAGTACTTC. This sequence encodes CASSLRGKKTQYF.

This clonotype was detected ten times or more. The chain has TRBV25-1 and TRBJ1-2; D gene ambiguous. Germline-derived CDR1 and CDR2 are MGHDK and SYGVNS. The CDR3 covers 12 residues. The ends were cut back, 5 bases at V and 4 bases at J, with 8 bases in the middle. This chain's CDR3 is CASSLSSYGYTF. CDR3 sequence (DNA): TGTGCCAGCAGTTTATCGAGCTATGGCTACACCTTC.

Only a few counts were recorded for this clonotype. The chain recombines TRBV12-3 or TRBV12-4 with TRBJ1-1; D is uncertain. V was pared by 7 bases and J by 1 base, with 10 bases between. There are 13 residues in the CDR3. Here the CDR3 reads CASTLMENTEAFF. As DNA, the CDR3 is TGTGCCAGCACCCTTATGGAGAACACTGAAGCTTTCTTT.

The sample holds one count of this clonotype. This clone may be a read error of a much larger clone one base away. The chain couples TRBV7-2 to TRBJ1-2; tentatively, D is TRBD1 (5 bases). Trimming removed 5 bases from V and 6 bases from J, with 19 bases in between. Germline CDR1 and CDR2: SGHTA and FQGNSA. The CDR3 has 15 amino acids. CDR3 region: CASSPTLGRGHGYTF. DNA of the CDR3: TGTGCCAGCAGCCCAACACTGGGGCGCGGCCATGGCTACACCTTC.

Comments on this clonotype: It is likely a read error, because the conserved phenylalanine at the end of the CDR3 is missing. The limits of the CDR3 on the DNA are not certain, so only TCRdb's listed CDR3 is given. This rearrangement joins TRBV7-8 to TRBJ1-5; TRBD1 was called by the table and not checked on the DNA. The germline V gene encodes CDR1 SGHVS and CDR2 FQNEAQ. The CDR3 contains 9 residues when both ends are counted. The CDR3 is CASSSEGAV.

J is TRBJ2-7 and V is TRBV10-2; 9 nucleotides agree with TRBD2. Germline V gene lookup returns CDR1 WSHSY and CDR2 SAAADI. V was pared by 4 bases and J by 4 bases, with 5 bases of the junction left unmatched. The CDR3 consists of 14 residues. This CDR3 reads CASSVAGELYEQYF. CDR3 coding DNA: TGCGCCAGCAGTGTAGCGGGAGAGTTATACGAGCAGTACTTC.

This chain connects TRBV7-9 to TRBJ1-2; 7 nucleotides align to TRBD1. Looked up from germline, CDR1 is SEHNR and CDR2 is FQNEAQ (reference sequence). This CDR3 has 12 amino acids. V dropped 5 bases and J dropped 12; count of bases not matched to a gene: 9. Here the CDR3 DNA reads TGTGCCAGCAGCCGTCGGACAGGCGAGGACACCTTC. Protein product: CASSRRTGEDTF.

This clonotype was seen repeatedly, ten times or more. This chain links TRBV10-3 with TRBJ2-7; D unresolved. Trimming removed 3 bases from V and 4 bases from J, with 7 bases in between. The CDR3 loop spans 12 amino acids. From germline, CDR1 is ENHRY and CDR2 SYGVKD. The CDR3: CAISDVGYEQYF. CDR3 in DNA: TGTGCCATCAGTGATGTCGGGTACGAGCAGTACTTC.